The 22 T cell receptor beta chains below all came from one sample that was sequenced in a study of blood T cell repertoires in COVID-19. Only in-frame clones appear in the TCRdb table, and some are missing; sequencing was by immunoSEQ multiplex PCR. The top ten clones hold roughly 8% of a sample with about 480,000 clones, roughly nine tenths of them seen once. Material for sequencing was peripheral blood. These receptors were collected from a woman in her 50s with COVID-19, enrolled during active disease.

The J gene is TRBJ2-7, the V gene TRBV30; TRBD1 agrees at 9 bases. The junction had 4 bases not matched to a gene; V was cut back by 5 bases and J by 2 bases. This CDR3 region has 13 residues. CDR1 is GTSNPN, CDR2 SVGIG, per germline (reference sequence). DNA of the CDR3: TGTGCCTGGCGCCGGGACAGGGCCTACGAGCAGTACTTC. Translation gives CAWRRDRAYEQYF.

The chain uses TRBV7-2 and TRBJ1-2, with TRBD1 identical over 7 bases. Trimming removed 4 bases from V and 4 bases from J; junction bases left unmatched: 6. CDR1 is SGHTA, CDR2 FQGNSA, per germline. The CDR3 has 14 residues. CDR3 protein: CASSSGTERYGYTF. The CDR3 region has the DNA TGTGCCAGCAGCTCGGGGACAGAGCGCTATGGCTACACCTTC.

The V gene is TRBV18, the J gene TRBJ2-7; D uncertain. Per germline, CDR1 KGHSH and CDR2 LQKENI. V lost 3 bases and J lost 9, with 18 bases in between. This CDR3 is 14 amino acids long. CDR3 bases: TGTGCCAGCTCACCTCCTATAGGTACCGGCGGGCAGTACTTC. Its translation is CASSPPIGTGGQYF.

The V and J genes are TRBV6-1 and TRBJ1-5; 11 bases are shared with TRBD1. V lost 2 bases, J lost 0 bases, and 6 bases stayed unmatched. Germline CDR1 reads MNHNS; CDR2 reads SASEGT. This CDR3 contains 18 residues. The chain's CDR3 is CASSESDRGPYSNQPQHF. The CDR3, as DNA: TGTGCCAGCAGTGAATCGGACAGGGGGCCCTATAGCAATCAGCCCCAGCATTTT.

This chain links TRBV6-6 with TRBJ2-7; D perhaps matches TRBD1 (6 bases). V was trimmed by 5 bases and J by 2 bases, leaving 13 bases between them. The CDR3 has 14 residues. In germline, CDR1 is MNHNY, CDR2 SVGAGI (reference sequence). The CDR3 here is CASSDRQDAYEQYF. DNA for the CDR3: TGTGCCAGCAGTGACAGACAGGACGCCTACGAGCAGTACTTC.

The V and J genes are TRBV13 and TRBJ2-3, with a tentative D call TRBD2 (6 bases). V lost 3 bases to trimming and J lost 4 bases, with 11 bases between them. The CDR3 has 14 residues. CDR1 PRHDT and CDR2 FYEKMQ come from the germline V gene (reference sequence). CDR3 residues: CASSFGAGADTQYF. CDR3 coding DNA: TGTGCCAGCAGCTTCGGAGCGGGCGCAGATACGCAGTATTTT.

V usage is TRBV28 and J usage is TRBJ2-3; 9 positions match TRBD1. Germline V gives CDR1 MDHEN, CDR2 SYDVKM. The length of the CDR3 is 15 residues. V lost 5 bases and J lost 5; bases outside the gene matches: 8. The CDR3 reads CASSHRDRVGDTQYF. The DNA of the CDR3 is TGTGCCAGCAGTCACCGGGACAGGGTCGGAGATACGCAGTATTTT.

The CDR3 region is CATSDLGGGNTGELFF. The DNA of the CDR3 is TGTGCCACCAGTGATTTAGGGGGCGGAAACACCGGGGAGCTGTTTTTT. The V call is TRBV24-1, the J call TRBJ2-2; the match to TRBD1 covers 7 bases. After removal of 1 base from V and 2 bases from J, the junction contained 3 bases not matched to a gene. Germline V gene lookup returns CDR1 KGHDR and CDR2 SFDVKD. The CDR3 covers 16 residues.

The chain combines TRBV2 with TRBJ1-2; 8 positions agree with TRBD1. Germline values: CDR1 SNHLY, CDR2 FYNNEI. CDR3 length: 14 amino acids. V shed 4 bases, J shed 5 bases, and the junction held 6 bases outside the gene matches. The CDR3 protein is CASSGQGFRYGYTF. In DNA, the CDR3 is TGTGCCAGCAGTGGACAGGGGTTTAGGTATGGCTACACCTTC.

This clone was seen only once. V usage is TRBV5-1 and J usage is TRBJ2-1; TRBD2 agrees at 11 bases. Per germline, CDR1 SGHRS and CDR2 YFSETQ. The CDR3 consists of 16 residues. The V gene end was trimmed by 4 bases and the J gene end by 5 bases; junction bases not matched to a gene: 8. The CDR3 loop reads CASSVLLAGGHNEQFF. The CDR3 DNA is TGCGCCAGCAGCGTATTGCTAGCGGGGGGCCACAATGAGCAGTTCTTC. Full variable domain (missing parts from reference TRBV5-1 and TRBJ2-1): KAGVTQTPRYLIKTRGQQVTLSCSPISGHRSVSWYQQTPGQGLQFLFEYFSETQRNKGNFPGRFSGRQFSNSRSEMNVSTLELGDSALYLCASSVLLAGGHNEQFFGPGTRLTVL.

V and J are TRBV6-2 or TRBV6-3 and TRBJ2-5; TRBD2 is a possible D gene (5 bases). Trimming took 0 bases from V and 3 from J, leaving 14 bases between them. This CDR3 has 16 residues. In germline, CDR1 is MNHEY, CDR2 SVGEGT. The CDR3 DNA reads TGTGCCAGCAGTTACTCGGACGGGGTCCGGGAAGAGACCCAGTACTTC. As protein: CASSYSDGVREETQYF.

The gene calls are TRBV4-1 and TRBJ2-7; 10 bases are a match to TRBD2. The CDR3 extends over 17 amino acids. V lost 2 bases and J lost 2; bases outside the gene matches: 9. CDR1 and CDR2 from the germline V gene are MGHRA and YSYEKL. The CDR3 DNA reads TGCGCCAGCAGCCAAATACTAGCGGGGATGTCACCCTACGAGCAGTACTTC. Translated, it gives CASSQILAGMSPYEQYF.

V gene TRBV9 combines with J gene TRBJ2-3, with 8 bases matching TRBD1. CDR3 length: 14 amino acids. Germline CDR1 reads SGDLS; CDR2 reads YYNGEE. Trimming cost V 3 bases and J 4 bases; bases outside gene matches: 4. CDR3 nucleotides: TGTGCCAGCAGCGAACAGGGGGGTCCAGATACGCAGTATTTT. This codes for CASSEQGGPDTQYF.

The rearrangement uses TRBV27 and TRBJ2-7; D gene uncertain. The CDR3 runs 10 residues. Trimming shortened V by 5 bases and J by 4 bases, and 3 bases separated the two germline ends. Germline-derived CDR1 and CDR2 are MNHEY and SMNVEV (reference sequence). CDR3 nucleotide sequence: TGTGCCAGCAGTCCTTACGAGCAGTACTTC. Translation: CASSPYEQYF.

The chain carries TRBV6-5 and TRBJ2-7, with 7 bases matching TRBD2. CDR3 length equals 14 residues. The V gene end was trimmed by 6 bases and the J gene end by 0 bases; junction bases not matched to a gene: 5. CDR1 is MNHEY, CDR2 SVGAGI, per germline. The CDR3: CASSRGESSYEQYF. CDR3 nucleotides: TGTGCCAGCAGCCGGGGGGAGAGCTCCTACGAGCAGTACTTC.

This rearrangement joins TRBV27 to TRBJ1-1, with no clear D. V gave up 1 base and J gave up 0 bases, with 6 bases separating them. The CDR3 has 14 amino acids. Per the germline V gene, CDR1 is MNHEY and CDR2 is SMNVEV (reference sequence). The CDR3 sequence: CASSLYQLNTEAFF. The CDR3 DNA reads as TGTGCCAGCAGTTTATACCAGTTGAACACTGAAGCTTTCTTT.

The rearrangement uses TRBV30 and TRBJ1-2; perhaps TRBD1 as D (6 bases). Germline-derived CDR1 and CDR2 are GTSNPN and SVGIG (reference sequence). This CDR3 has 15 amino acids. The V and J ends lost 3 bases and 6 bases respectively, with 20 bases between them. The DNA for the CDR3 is TGTGCCTGGAGCGCGCTTAGGGGGATGGGCCATGGCTACACCTTC. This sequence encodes CAWSALRGMGHGYTF.

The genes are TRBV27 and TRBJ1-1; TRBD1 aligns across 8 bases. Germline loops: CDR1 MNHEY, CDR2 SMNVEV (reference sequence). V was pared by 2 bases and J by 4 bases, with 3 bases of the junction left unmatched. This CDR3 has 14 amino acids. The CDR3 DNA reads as TGTGCCAGCAGTTTACAGGGGGCGTCCACTGAAGCTTTCTTT. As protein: CASSLQGASTEAFF.

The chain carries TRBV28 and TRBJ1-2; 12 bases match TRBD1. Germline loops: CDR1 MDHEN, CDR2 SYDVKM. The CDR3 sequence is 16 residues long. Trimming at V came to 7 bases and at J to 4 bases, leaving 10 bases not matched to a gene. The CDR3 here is CASITGQGARGYGYTF. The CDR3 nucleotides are TGTGCCAGCATAACGGGACAGGGGGCGCGAGGCTATGGCTACACCTTC.

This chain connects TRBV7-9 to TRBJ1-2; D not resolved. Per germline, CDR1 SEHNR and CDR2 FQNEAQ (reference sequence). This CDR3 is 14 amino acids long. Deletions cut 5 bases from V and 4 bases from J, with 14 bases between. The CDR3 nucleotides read TGTGCCAGCAGCCCCACCGAGACAAGCTATGGCTACACCTTC. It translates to CASSPTETSYGYTF. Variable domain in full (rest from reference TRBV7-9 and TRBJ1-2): DTGVSQNPRHKITKRGQNVTFRCDPISEHNRLYWYRQTLGQGPEFLTYFQNEAQLEKSRLLSDRFSAERPKGSFSTLEIQRTEQGDSAMYLCASSPTETSYGYTFGSGTRLTVV.

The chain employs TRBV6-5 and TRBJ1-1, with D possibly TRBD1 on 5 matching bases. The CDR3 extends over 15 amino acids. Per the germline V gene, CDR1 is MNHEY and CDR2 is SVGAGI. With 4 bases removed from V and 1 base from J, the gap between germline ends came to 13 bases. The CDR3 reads CASSWGRWGNTEAFF. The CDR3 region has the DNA TGTGCCAGCAGTTGGGGCCGGTGGGGGAACACTGAAGCTTTCTTT.

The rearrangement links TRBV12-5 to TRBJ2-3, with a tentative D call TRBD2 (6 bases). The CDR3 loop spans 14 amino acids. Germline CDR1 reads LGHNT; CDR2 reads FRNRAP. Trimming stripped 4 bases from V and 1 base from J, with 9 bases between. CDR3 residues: CASGSSSGTDTQYF. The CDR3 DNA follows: TGTGCTAGTGGTTCCTCTAGCGGCACAGATACGCAGTATTTT.